This record looks at one T cell receptor (beta chain) sequence and its context. Allocation to cohorts depended on clinical history reported by the participants. The authors' processing: Nucleated cell number was recorded as an estimate derived from reference gene primer amplification. Here immunoSEQ multiplex PCR was the method, and the copy in TCRdb shows in-frame clones only, minus some. D and trimming were read from the DNA, whereas the V and J calls and clone size are those reported in that table. The data hold under 200,000 clones, with around 88% observed a single time. The data were taken from a study of blood T cell repertoires in COVID-19. Study-wide context: Specimens from acute and convalescent COVID-19 originated in the United States, Italy and Spain. Nucleic acid was either cDNA or gDNA, and it came from T cells, B-cell-depleted T cells, or PBMCs.

The clonotype was recovered from a man aged 35-49 years with acute COVID-19. The sequenced sample consisted of PBMCs or T cells enriched from blood (not recorded which).

The CDR3 DNA follows: TGTGCCAGCAGTTCCGAGGGCCACAACTATGGCTACACCTTC. It yields the protein CASSSEGHNYGYTF. The gene calls are TRBV6-5 and TRBJ1-2; D gene unclear. The CDR3 length is 14 residues. Germline CDR1 is MNHEY and CDR2 is SVGAGI. V was clipped by 4 bases and J by 2 bases, with 11 bases between them.